These T cell receptor beta chains were read from a single sample in a study of molecular identifiers for immune sequencing clone quantification. Each CDR3 protein is one row after TCRdb ran MiXCR on the PCR reads. The table has about half a million distinct CDR3 sequences, 25% seen once; the top ten hold 0.7% to 0.9%. The sequencing input was naive CD8+ T cells from blood, with Jurkat cell RNA spiked in. The origin of the receptors is a human donor in good health. Some libraries in this study had Jurkat cell RNA spiked in. CDR3s include the opening cysteine and the closing phenylalanine or tryptophan. D genes are given only for firm matches. Only some rows state a clone size, as once, few, many or a class for expanded clones.

D	V	size	J	length	CDR3	DNA
-	TRBV27	-	TRBJ2-7	14	CASSDGSDTYEQYF	TGTGCCAGCAGTGACGGGTCAGACACCTACGAGCAGTACTTC
-	TRBV4-1	-	TRBJ2-7	15	CASSQEAGQTYAQYF	TGCGCCAGCAGCCAAGAGGCGGGACAGACCTACGCGCAGTACTTC
TRBD1	TRBV5-5	many	TRBJ1-5	18	CASSPLVTGGRSNQPQHF	TGTGCCAGCAGCCCCCTGGTCACAGGGGGTCGGAGCAATCAGCCCCAGCATTTT
TRBD1	TRBV6-2/TRBV6-3	-	TRBJ1-5	16	CASRTGDPIPNQPQHF	TGTGCCAGCCGAACAGGGGACCCAATTCCCAATCAGCCCCAGCATTTT
TRBD1	TRBV27	few	TRBJ1-4	14	CASSSTGSNEKLFF	TGTGCCAGCAGTTCGACAGGGAGTAATGAAAAACTGTTTTTT
TRBD2	TRBV11-2	-	TRBJ2-5	18	CASSLGRGTSGRQETQYF	TGTGCCAGCAGCTTGGGGAGGGGGACTAGCGGACGCCAAGAGACCCAGTACTTC
-	TRBV28	few	TRBJ2-7	14	CASSSAQGVYEQYF	TGTGCCAGCAGTTCAGCGCAGGGAGTCTACGAGCAGTACTTC
-	TRBV30	-	TRBJ2-3	15	CAWSLGRAGTDTQYF	TGTGCCTGGAGTCTCGGCAGGGCGGGCACAGATACGCAGTATTTT
TRBD2	TRBV28	many	TRBJ2-7	16	CASSFRAGGPLNEQYF	TGTGCCAGCAGTTTTAGGGCGGGAGGGCCCCTGAACGAGCAGTACTTC
TRBD1	TRBV11-2	few	TRBJ2-7	14	CASGGGTGTYEQYF	TGTGCCAGCGGGGGCGGGACAGGTACCTACGAGCAGTACTTC
-	TRBV5-6	many	TRBJ2-5	16	CASSTDREGIQETQYF	TGTGCCAGCAGCACGGACAGGGAGGGTATCCAAGAGACCCAGTACTTC
-	TRBV29-1	-	TRBJ2-5	15	CSVVPLKGGEETQYF	TGCAGCGTTGTGCCCCTCAAGGGGGGGGAGGAGACCCAGTACTTC
-	TRBV6-2/TRBV6-3	-	TRBJ1-5	18	CASSPIGRVRWRNQPQHF	TGTGCCAGCAGTCCGATAGGCAGGGTACGTTGGCGCAATCAGCCCCAGCATTTT
-	TRBV25-1	few	TRBJ1-5	13	CASTGRQNQPQHF	TGTGCCAGCACTGGCCGGCAGAATCAGCCCCAGCATTTT
TRBD2	TRBV7-6	-	TRBJ2-5	19	CASSLALVAGGPVQETQYF	TGTGCCAGCAGCTTAGCCTTGGTAGCGGGAGGGCCGGTCCAAGAGACCCAGTACTTC
-	TRBV7-8	-	TRBJ2-7	14	CASAPVLGNYEQYF	TGTGCCAGCGCCCCCGTCTTAGGGAATTACGAGCAGTACTTC
TRBD1	TRBV11-2	once	TRBJ2-5	14	CASSPRTGSETQYF	TGTGCCAGCAGCCCCCGGACAGGGTCAGAGACCCAGTACTTC
TRBD1	TRBV7-2	-	TRBJ2-6	18	CASSFGTAPNSGAKVLTF	TGTGCCAGCAGCTTCGGGACAGCCCCTAACTCTGGGGCCAAAGTCCTGACTTTC
-	TRBV19	few	TRBJ1-2	13	CASSPEGFYGYTF	TGTGCCAGTAGCCCTGAGGGATTCTATGGCTACACCTTC
-	TRBV28	few	TRBJ2-3	12	CATRGAPDTQYF	TGTGCCACCAGGGGGGCCCCAGATACGCAGTATTTT
TRBD1	TRBV27	few	TRBJ1-5	13	CASSLNRGQPQHF	TGTGCCAGCAGTTTAAACAGGGGTCAGCCCCAGCATTTT
-	TRBV29-1	few	TRBJ1-3	11	CSVEDRNTIYF	TGCAGCGTTGAGGACAGAAACACCATATATTTT
TRBD2	TRBV20-1	-	TRBJ2-3	12	CSAGLGGDTQYF	TGCAGTGCCGGCTTGGGAGGGGATACGCAGTATTTT
-	TRBV19	few	TRBJ2-1	12	CASSIDVREQFF	TGTGCCAGTAGTATAGATGTACGGGAGCAGTTCTTC
-	TRBV3-1	few	TRBJ1-6	15	CASSQDSGIVSPLHF	TGTGCCAGCAGCCAAGATTCAGGGATCGTTTCCCCCCTCCACTTT